What follows is one T cell receptor (beta chain) and its context. The sample originates from a study of control samples from healthy donors and cancer patients. V lost 3 bases to trimming and J lost 7 bases, with 7 bases between them. CDR1 is WSHSY and CDR2 is SAAADI in the germline V gene. CDR3 length: 12 amino acids. Clones were read by immunoSEQ multiplex PCR, and TCRdb kept only the in-frame ones, dropping some. The sample lists tens of thousands of clones, around 87% occurring once. The sequencing input was PBMCs. The receptor's source is a man aged 55-75 years with colorectal cancer. The genes are TRBV10-2 and TRBJ1-5; no clear D gene. The CDR3 DNA follows: TGCGCCAGCAGTGATACAACCCAGCCCCAGCATTTT. Its protein is CASSDTTQPQHF.